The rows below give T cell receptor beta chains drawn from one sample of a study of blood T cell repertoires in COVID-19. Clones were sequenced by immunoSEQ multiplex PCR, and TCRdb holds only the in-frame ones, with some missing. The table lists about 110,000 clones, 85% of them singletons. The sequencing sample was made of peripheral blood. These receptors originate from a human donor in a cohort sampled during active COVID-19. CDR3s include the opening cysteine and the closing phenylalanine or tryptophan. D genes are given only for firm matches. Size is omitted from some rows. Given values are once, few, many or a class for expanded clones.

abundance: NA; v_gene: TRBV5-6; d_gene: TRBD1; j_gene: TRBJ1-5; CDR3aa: CASSSTYRGNSNQPQHF; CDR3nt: TGTGCCAGCAGCTCGACCTACAGGGGAAATAGCAATCAGCCCCAGCATTTT
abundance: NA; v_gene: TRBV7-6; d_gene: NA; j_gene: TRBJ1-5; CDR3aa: CASSLIEAGGSNQPQHF; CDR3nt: TGTGCCAGCAGCTTAATCGAGGCGGGGGGGTCCAATCAGCCCCAGCATTTT
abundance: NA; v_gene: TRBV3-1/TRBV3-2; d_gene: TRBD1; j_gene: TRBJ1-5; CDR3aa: CASSPTLAQRQGGAEWQPQHF; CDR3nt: TGTGCCAGCAGCCCCACCCTAGCTCAGAGACAGGGGGGCGCCGAATGGCAGCCCCAGCATTTT
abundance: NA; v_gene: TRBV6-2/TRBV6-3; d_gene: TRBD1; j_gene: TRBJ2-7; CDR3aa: CASSRGQDYEQYF; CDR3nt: TGTGCCAGCAGCCGCGGACAGGACTACGAGCAGTACTTC
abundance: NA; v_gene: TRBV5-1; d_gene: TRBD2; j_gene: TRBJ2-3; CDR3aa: CASSGGLANRADTQYF; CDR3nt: TGCGCCAGCAGCGGGGGACTAGCAAACCGGGCAGATACGCAGTATTTT
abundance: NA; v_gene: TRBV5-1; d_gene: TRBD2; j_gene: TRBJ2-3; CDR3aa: CASSMYGGGRTDTQYF; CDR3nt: TGCGCCAGCAGTATGTATGGCGGGGGACGCACAGATACGCAGTATTTT
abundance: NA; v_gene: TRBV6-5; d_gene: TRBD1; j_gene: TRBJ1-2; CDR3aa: CASSYRDRGRGYTF; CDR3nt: TGTGCCAGCAGTTACCGGGACAGGGGACGTGGCTACACCTTC
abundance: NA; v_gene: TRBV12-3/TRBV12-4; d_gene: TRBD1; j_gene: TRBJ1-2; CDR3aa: CASNAQGSGGYTF; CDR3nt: TGTGCCAGCAATGCACAGGGGTCGGGTGGCTACACCTTC
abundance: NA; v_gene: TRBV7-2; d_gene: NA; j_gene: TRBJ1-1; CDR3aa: CASSLPGTRNTEAFF; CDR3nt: TGTGCCAGCAGCTTACCCGGGACAAGAAACACTGAAGCTTTCTTT
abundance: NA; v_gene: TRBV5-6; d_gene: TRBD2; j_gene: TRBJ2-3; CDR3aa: CASSLALGLASGTQYF; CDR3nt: TGTGCCAGCAGCTTGGCTTTAGGACTAGCGTCTGGGACGCAGTATTTT
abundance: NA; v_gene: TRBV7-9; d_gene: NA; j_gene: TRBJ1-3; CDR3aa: CASSLALSGNTIYF; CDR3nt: TGTGCCAGCAGCCTGGCCCTCTCTGGAAACACCATATATTTT
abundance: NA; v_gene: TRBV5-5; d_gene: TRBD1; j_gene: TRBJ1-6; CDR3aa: CASSLGWDRGNSPLHF; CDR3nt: TGTGCCAGCAGCTTAGGTTGGGACAGGGGTAATTCACCCCTCCACTTT
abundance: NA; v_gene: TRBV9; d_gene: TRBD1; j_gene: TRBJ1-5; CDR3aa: CASSASGGHQPQHF; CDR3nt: TGTGCCAGCAGCGCGTCAGGGGGCCATCAGCCCCAGCATTTT
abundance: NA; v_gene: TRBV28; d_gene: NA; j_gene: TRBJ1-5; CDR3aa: CASSLQGTPQHF; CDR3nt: TGTGCCAGCAGTTTGCAGGGTACGCCCCAGCATTTT
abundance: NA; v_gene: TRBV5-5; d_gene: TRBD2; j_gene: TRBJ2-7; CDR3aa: CASSYTSGTSAYEQYF; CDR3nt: TGTGCCAGCAGCTACACTTCCGGGACTAGCGCCTACGAGCAGTACTTC
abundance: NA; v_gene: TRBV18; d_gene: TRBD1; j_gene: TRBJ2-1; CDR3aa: CASSPGTGNNEQFF; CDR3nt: TGTGCCAGCTCACCCGGGACAGGGAACAATGAGCAGTTCTTC
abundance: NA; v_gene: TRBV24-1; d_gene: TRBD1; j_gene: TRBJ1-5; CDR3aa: CATTQTGKRKSQPQHF; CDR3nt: TGTGCCACCACCCAGACAGGGAAGAGGAAAAGTCAGCCCCAGCATTTT
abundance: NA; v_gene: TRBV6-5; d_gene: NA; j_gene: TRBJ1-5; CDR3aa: CASTPGTDVQPQHF; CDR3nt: TGTGCCAGCACCCCGGGAACGGACGTCCAGCCCCAGCATTTT
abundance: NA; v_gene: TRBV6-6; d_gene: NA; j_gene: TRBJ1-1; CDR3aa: CASSYRQIRTEAFF; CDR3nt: TGTGCCAGCAGTTATCGACAAATAAGGACTGAAGCTTTCTTT
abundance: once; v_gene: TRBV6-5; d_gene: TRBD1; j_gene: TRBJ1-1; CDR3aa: CASRIDRGNTEVFF; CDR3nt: TGTGCCAGCAGGATTGACAGGGGGAACACTGAAGTTTTCTTT
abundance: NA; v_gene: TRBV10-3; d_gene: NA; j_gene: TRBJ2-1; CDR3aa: CAISSNSGDSYNEQFF; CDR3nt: TGTGCCATCAGTTCCAATAGCGGTGATTCCTACAATGAGCAGTTCTTC
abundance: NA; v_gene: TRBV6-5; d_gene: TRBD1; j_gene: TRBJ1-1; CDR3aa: CASSRQGNTEAFF; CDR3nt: TGTGCCAGCAGCAGACAGGGAAACACTGAAGCTTTCTTT
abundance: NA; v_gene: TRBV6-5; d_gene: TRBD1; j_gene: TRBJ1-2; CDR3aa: CASSREQGIGYTF; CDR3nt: TGTGCCAGCAGCCGAGAACAGGGGATTGGCTACACCTTC
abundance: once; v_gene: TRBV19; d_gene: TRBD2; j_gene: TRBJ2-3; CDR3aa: CASSVLAGTTDTQYF; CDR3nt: TGTGCCAGTAGTGTGCTAGCGGGGACCACAGATACGCAGTATTTT
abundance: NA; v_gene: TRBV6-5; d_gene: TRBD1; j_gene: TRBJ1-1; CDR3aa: CASNKGAGNTEAFF; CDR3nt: TGTGCCAGCAACAAGGGGGCAGGGAACACTGAAGCTTTCTTT
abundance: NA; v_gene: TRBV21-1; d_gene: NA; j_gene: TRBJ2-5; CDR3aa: CASSHRAAGRETQYF; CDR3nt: TGTGCCAGCAGCCACCGTGCGGCAGGGAGGGAGACCCAGTACTTC
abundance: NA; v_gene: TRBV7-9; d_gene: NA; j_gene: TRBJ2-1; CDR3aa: CASSSLRGFSEQFF; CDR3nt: TGTGCCAGCAGCTCCTTAAGAGGCTTCAGTGAGCAGTTCTTC
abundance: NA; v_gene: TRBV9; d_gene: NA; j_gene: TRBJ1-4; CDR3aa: CASSRRAAGSDEKLFF; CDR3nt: TGTGCCAGCAGTCGCCGGGCGGCAGGGTCGGATGAAAAACTGTTTTTT
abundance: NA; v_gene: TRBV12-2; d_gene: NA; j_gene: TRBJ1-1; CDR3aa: CASPGPGNTEAFF; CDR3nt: TGTGCAAGCCCCGGACCGGGAAACACTGAAGCTTTCTTT
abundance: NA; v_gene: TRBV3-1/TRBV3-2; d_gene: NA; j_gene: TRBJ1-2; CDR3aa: CASSPGTVYGYTF; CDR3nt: TGTGCCAGCAGCCCCGGTACAGTCTATGGCTACACCTTC
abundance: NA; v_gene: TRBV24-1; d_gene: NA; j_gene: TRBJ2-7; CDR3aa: CATMARRGGEQYF; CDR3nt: TGTGCCACCATGGCTAGGAGGGGCGGCGAGCAGTACTTC